Listed below are T cell receptor beta chains from one sample, sequenced in a study of regulatory T cells in long-lasting Graves disease. TCRdb passed the multiplex PCR reads through MiXCR, listing each CDR3 protein once. The sample yields 400,000 to 500,000 distinct CDR3 sequences, roughly 15% seen once. The data were also submitted as part of a second study, on T cells in Graves' hyperthyroidism and ophthalmopathy.

Sample: peripheral blood mononuclear cells (PBMCs), taken at new diagnosis, from a patient treated with antithyroid drugs. The receptor set was obtained from a young woman with Graves disease. Both conserved end residues are part of each CDR3. The D gene is left open where the match is weak. For some rows the clone size is stated as once, few or many, or as a class when expanded; others skip it.

>TRBD1|TRBV7-3|TRBJ2-3|many
CASSSTTGLADTQYF
TGTGCCAGCAGCTCTACGACAGGGTTAGCAGATACGCAGTATTTT
>.|TRBV5-6|TRBJ2-1|.
CASSLGEVRRSSYNEQFF
TGTGCCAGCAGCTTGGGCGAAGTAAGGCGGAGCTCCTACAATGAGCAGTTCTTC
>TRBD2|TRBV18|TRBJ2-1|many
CASSPPGLARNEQFF
TGTGCCAGCTCACCACCGGGACTAGCAAGGAATGAGCAGTTCTTC
>.|TRBV20-1|TRBJ2-5|few
CSGSPPSFQETQYF
TGCAGTGGTAGTCCGCCTAGCTTCCAAGAGACCCAGTACTTC
>.|TRBV12-3/TRBV12-4|TRBJ2-7|many
CASSPTPSYTKQYF
TGTGCCAGCAGTCCAACTCCCTCCTATACGAAGCAGTACTTC
>.|TRBV29-1|TRBJ2-3|many
CSGDTQYF
TGCAGCGGGGATACGCAGTATTTT
>TRBD1|TRBV7-8|TRBJ2-7|.
CASSYNTGQNYEQYF
TGTGCCAGCAGTTACAATACGGGACAGAACTACGAGCAGTACTTC
>TRBD2|TRBV12-3/TRBV12-4|TRBJ2-3|few
CASSPGGSGRADTQYF
TGTGCCAGCAGCCCCGGGGGTAGCGGGAGGGCAGATACGCAGTATTTT
>.|TRBV9|TRBJ2-3|few
CASSVEPSPTDTQYF
TGTGCCAGCAGCGTAGAACCTTCACCCACAGATACGCAGTATTTT
>.|TRBV7-8|TRBJ2-6|.
CASSSLYRAISSGANVLTF
TGTGCCAGCAGCTCCCTTTACCGAGCCATATCTTCTGGGGCCAACGTCCTGACTTTC
>.|TRBV7-7|TRBJ2-5|.
CASSHKRQGLRQETQYF
TGTGCTAGCAGCCACAAAAGACAGGGACTTCGCCAAGAGACCCAGTACTTC
>.|TRBV7-3|TRBJ2-2|.
CASSLNGGRGDTGELLF
TGTGCCAGCAGCTTAAACGGGGGGCGGGGTGACACCGGGGAGCTGCTTTTT
>.|TRBV7-9|TRBJ2-7|many
CASSPRGQGYEQYF
TGTGCCAGCAGCCCCCGAGGGCAGGGGTACGAGCAGTACTTC
>.|TRBV6-5|TRBJ2-3|many
CASSYVGGPASTDTQYF
TGTGCCAGCAGTTACGTTGGCGGGCCGGCGAGCACAGATACGCAGTATTTT
>TRBD2|TRBV7-9|TRBJ2-7|few
CASSPGLAGGSLYEQYF
TGTGCCAGCAGCCCAGGACTAGCGGGAGGGTCCCTCTACGAGCAGTACTTC
>.|TRBV4-3|TRBJ1-1|few
CASSRVMGEAFF
TGCGCCAGCAGCCGGGTCATGGGGGAAGCTTTCTTT
>TRBD2|TRBV2|TRBJ2-3|many
CASSLALAGETDTQYF
TGTGCCAGCAGTCTTGCTCTAGCGGGAGAGACAGATACGCAGTATTTT
>.|TRBV30|TRBJ2-7|few
CAWSVRLDEQYF
TGTGCCTGGAGCGTCCGGTTGGACGAGCAGTACTTC
>TRBD2|TRBV7-8|TRBJ2-3|many
CALARAGGPDTQYF
TGTGCCCTTGCCAGGGCGGGAGGGCCAGATACGCAGTATTTT
>.|TRBV27|TRBJ2-1|many
CASSLSSQGIEQFF
TGTGCCAGCAGTTTATCGAGTCAGGGTATTGAGCAGTTCTTC
>.|TRBV4-2|TRBJ2-5|few
CASSQLQGSGETQYF
TGTGCCAGCAGCCAATTGCAGGGGTCAGGAGAGACCCAGTACTTC
>TRBD1|TRBV14|TRBJ2-7|.
CASSPTLQGSKYEQYF
TGTGCCAGCAGCCCAACATTACAGGGGAGTAAATACGAGCAGTACTTC
>.|TRBV20-1|TRBJ2-3|.
CSAPPFTDTQYF
TGCAGTGCTCCCCCGTTCACAGATACGCAGTATTTT